The 31 T cell receptor beta chains presented below share a single source sample, sequenced in a study of blood T cell repertoires in COVID-19. Clones were read by immunoSEQ multiplex PCR, and TCRdb kept only the in-frame ones, dropping some. The table lists 200,000 to 300,000 clones, roughly four fifths of them singletons. Sequenced input: PBMCs or T cells enriched from blood (not recorded which). These receptors all stem from a woman aged 40 to 50 who had been exposed to COVID-19.

The chain links TRBV9 to TRBJ1-5; no firm D call. The CDR3 loop spans 14 amino acids. Germline CDR1 and CDR2: SGDLS and YYNGEE. Trimming left V 0 bases short and J 7 bases short, with 11 bases between. DNA for the CDR3: TGTGCCAGCAGCGTAGGCACAGTCGGACAGCCCCAGCATTTT. Its translation: CASSVGTVGQPQHF.

Turning to this clone: The sample contains more than one DNA sequence encoding this CDR3. The V call is TRBV7-3, the J call TRBJ2-3, with 9 bases lining up with TRBD2. This CDR3 spans 14 amino acids. V shed 6 bases and J 2 bases; nucleotides not matched to a gene: 3. The germline gives CDR1 SGHTA, CDR2 FQGTGA. CDR3 residues: CASSLAGATDTQYF. The CDR3 DNA follows: TGTGCCAGCAGTTTAGCGGGGGCCACAGATACGCAGTATTTT.

The J gene is TRBJ2-5, the V gene TRBV5-1, with TRBD2 matching over 11 bases. The V gene's germline CDR1 is SGHRS and CDR2 YFSETQ. V lost 2 bases and J lost 0; bases outside the gene matches: 9. The CDR3 extends over 18 amino acids. The DNA for the CDR3 is TGCGCCAGCAGCTTTTTAGGCCTAGCGGGGGGATACCAAGAGACCCAGTACTTC. Translation gives CASSFLGLAGGYQETQYF.

The gene calls are TRBV27 and TRBJ1-5; the D gene is possibly TRBD1 (5 bases). CDR3 size: 15 residues. V lost 5 bases to trimming and J lost 2 bases, with 13 bases between them. The germline V gene has CDR1 MNHEY and CDR2 SMNVEV (reference sequence). This CDR3 reads CASSPVGGGNQPQHF. The DNA for the CDR3 is TGTGCCAGCAGTCCCGTGGGGGGGGGCAATCAGCCCCAGCATTTT.

This chain connects TRBV5-4 to TRBJ1-2, with D possibly matching TRBD1 (6 bases). Trimming left V 3 bases short and J 4 bases short, with 10 bases between. CDR3 length: 13 amino acids. The germline V gene has CDR1 SGHNT and CDR2 YYREEE (reference sequence). CDR3 coding DNA: TGTGCCAGCAGCTACGGGACACCCTATGGCTACACCTTC. Translation gives CASSYGTPYGYTF.

The chain carries TRBV28 and TRBJ1-6; 8 bases match TRBD1. CDR1 and CDR2 (germline): MDHEN, SYDVKM. V lost 5 bases, J lost 10 bases, and 7 bases stayed unmatched. CDR3 length: 14 amino acids. The DNA for the CDR3 is TGTGCCAGCAGTGTGGTGACAGGGGTGTCACCCCTCCACTTT. Its translation is CASSVVTGVSPLHF.

The V and J genes are TRBV4-1 and TRBJ2-2; 7 bases fit TRBD2. Trimming at V came to 1 base and at J to 5 bases, leaving 4 bases not matched to a gene. This CDR3 is 15 amino acids long. Germline CDR1 reads MGHRA; CDR2 reads YSYEKL. The CDR3 DNA follows: TGCGCCAGCAGCCAAGGAGCGGGGAGGACCGGGGAGCTGTTTTTT. Residues: CASSQGAGRTGELFF.

V and J are TRBV25-1 and TRBJ1-4, with D possibly being TRBD1 (6 bases). Germline-derived CDR1 and CDR2 are MGHDK and SYGVNS. CDR3 length: 14 residues. The V and J ends lost 5 bases and 7 bases respectively, with 14 bases between them. The CDR3 nucleotides read TGTGCCAGCAGTCCCCGGGGGGCTGTTGAAAAACTGTTTTTT. This gives the protein CASSPRGAVEKLFF.

The V call is TRBV4-1, the J call TRBJ1-4; perhaps TRBD1 as D (6 bases). Germline assignment: CDR1 MGHRA and CDR2 YSYEKL. The CDR3 totals 15 residues. Trimming removed 3 bases from V and 7 bases from J, with 15 bases in between. This CDR3 is CASSHRQAGGEKLFF. The CDR3 region has the DNA TGCGCCAGCAGCCACAGACAGGCCGGCGGTGAAAAACTGTTTTTT.

The chain links TRBV27 to TRBJ1-2; 7 bases fit TRBD1. Trimming took 10 bases from V and 6 from J; bases not matched to a gene: 8. Germline V gives CDR1 MNHEY, CDR2 SMNVEV (reference sequence). There are 12 residues in the CDR3. CDR3 nucleotide sequence: TGTGCCACCCAAGATGACAGGGATGGCTACACCTTC. It yields the protein CATQDDRDGYTF.

The chain joins TRBV2 to TRBJ2-3; 9 nucleotides line up with TRBD2. The V and J ends lost 6 bases and 5 bases, in that order; junction bases with no gene match: 6. Germline-derived CDR1 and CDR2 are SNHLY and FYNNEI. The CDR3 totals 14 residues. CDR3 residues: CASRRTSARDTQYF. The CDR3 DNA reads TGTGCCAGCAGGAGGACTAGCGCCCGAGATACGCAGTATTTT. Drawing the rest from reference TRBV2 and TRBJ2-3, the complete variable domain is EPEVTQTPSHQVTQMGQEVILRCVPISNHLYFYWYRQILGQKVEFLVSFYNNEISEKSEIFDDQFSVERPDGSNFTLKIRSTKLEDSAMYFCASRRTSARDTQYFGPGTRLTVL.

The CDR3 coding sequence is TGCGCCAGCTTCGGGACTAAGGGCACAGATACGCAGTATTTT. It translates to CASFGTKGTDTQYF. The V gene is TRBV5-1, the J gene TRBJ2-3; the match to TRBD2 covers 7 bases. Germline lookup yields CDR1 SGHRS and CDR2 YFSETQ. CDR3 length equals 14 residues. J lost 1 base, V lost 7 bases, and 6 bases had no gene match.

The chain carries TRBV2 and TRBJ1-2, with 7 bases aligning to TRBD1. This CDR3 is 14 amino acids long. CDR1 and CDR2 (germline): SNHLY, FYNNEI. V was clipped by 7 bases and J by 2 bases; unmatched bases: 7. DNA for the CDR3: TGTGCCAGCATGACGGGACAGACGAACTATGGCTACACCTTC. Translation gives CASMTGQTNYGYTF. Based on the CDR3 plus reference TRBV2 and TRBJ1-2, the full variable domain is EPEVTQTPSHQVTQMGQEVILRCVPISNHLYFYWYRQILGQKVEFLVSFYNNEISEKSEIFDDQFSVERPDGSNFTLKIRSTKLEDSAMYFCASMTGQTNYGYTFGSGTRLTVV.

This chain connects TRBV18 to TRBJ1-1; D uncertain. The CDR3 runs to 16 residues. Germline V gene lookup returns CDR1 KGHSH and CDR2 LQKENI. Trimming took 4 bases from V and 5 from J, leaving 20 bases between them. As DNA, the CDR3 is TGTGCCAGCTCACTAGGGTCGGGAAACCGGATTACTGAAGCTTTCTTT. It specifies CASSLGSGNRITEAFF.

This chain joins TRBV19 and TRBJ1-2; no firm D call. Trimming pared 5 bases from V and 2 bases from J, leaving 12 bases between. CDR1 is LNHDA, CDR2 SQIVND, per germline (reference sequence). The CDR3 contains 14 residues. The CDR3 spells CASSPQSTNYGYTF. Here the CDR3 DNA reads TGTGCCAGTAGTCCCCAGTCAACCAACTATGGCTACACCTTC.

The chain has TRBV28 and TRBJ2-7; no reliable D call. Germline CDR1 reads MDHEN; CDR2 reads SYDVKM. The V gene lost 2 bases and the J gene lost 7 bases, with 9 bases spanning the gap. The CDR3 runs to 12 residues. CDR3 DNA sequence: TGTGCCAGCAGTTTAAAAACATTTGAGCAGTACTTC. Translated, it gives CASSLKTFEQYF.

The genes are TRBV9 and TRBJ1-5; no definite D call. The CDR3 covers 12 residues. V lost 3 bases and J lost 9, with 10 bases in between. Germline V gives CDR1 SGDLS, CDR2 YYNGEE. The chain's CDR3 is CASSDGGGPQHF. For the CDR3, the DNA is TGTGCCAGCAGCGACGGTGGAGGGCCCCAGCATTTT. Full variable domain (missing parts from reference TRBV9 and TRBJ1-5): DSGVTQTPKHLITATGQRVTLRCSPRSGDLSVYWYQQSLDQGLQFLIQYYNGEERAKGNILERFSAQQFPDLHSELNLSSLELGDSALYFCASSDGGGPQHFGDGTRLSIL.

The V call is TRBV30, the J call TRBJ2-1; no firm D call. Germline CDR1 GTSNPN, CDR2 SVGIG (reference sequence). The CDR3 runs to 12 residues. V shed 7 bases and J shed 6 bases, with 13 bases lying between them. In DNA, the CDR3 is TGTGCCTACAGACAAGCAGGCAATGAGCAGTTCTTC. Protein product: CAYRQAGNEQFF.

This sequence joins TRBV7-2 and TRBJ2-7, with TRBD1 identical over 11 bases. Losses at the gene ends were 7 bases for V and 7 bases for J; bases not matched to a gene: 9. This CDR3 has 14 amino acids. CDR1 and CDR2 from the germline V gene are SGHTA and FQGNSA. In DNA form, the CDR3 reads TGTGCCAGCAACCCGGACAGGGGGCCCTCTGAGCAGTACTTC. Amino acid sequence: CASNPDRGPSEQYF. Variable domain in full (rest from reference TRBV7-2 and TRBJ2-7): GAGVSQSPSNKVTEKGKDVELRCDPISGHTALYWYRQSLGQGLEFLIYFQGNSAPDKSGLPSDRFSAERTGGSVSTLTIQRTQQEDSAVYLCASNPDRGPSEQYFGPGTRLTVT.

The sample holds one count of this clone. The rearrangement links TRBV4-2 to TRBJ2-5; D perhaps matches TRBD2 (6 bases). Germline CDR1 and CDR2: LGHNA and YNFKEQ. Trimming pared 0 bases from V and 4 bases from J, leaving 12 bases between. The CDR3 length is 15 residues. CDR3 amino acids: CASSQDLAPRETQYF. The CDR3 DNA reads as TGTGCCAGCAGCCAAGACCTAGCGCCCAGAGAGACCCAGTACTTC.

The CDR3 DNA is TGTGCCAGCAGCGCAGACAGGGCGAACACTGAAGCTTTCTTT. Encoded protein: CASSADRANTEAFF. The gene calls are TRBV2 and TRBJ1-1, with TRBD1 matching over 7 bases. The CDR3 contains 14 residues. The V gene's germline CDR1 is SNHLY and CDR2 FYNNEI. V shed 6 bases and J 1 base; nucleotides not matched to a gene: 5. Based on the CDR3 plus reference TRBV2 and TRBJ1-1, the full variable domain is EPEVTQTPSHQVTQMGQEVILRCVPISNHLYFYWYRQILGQKVEFLVSFYNNEISEKSEIFDDQFSVERPDGSNFTLKIRSTKLEDSAMYFCASSADRANTEAFFGQGTRLTVV.

Notes on this clone: This specimen includes other DNA sequences encoding the same CDR3. This chain's CDR3 is CASSLDRGRETQYF. The CDR3 bases are TGTGCCAGCAGCTTAGACAGGGGACGGGAGACCCAGTACTTC. The J gene is TRBJ2-5, the V gene TRBV11-2; D is perhaps TRBD1 (6 bases). Germline V gene lookup returns CDR1 SGHAT and CDR2 FQNNGV. This CDR3 spans 14 amino acids. With 0 bases removed from V and 5 bases from J, the gap between germline ends came to 10 bases.

The V call is TRBV29-1, the J call TRBJ1-2; 9 nucleotides match TRBD1. CDR3 length: 11 amino acids. The J segment lost 10 bases and the V segment lost 6 bases, leaving 6 bases of the junction unmatched. The germline gives CDR1 SQVTM, CDR2 ANQGSEA. The CDR3 here is CSVPGQGVYTF. CDR3 in DNA: TGCAGCGTCCCGGGACAGGGCGTCTACACCTTC.

The rearrangement joins TRBV5-1 to TRBJ1-2, with 7 positions matching TRBD1. The germline CDR1 and CDR2 sequences are SGHRS and YFSETQ. The CDR3 consists of 15 residues. The J segment lost 5 bases and the V segment lost 2 bases, leaving 9 bases of the junction unmatched. In nucleotides, the CDR3 is TGCGCCAGCAGCTTCACAGGACAGGCTGGGTATGGCTACACCTTC. This encodes CASSFTGQAGYGYTF.

This clone was picked up one time. The chain uses TRBV5-1 and TRBJ2-5; a possible D gene is TRBD2 (5 bases). Trimming took off 4 bases at V and 0 bases at J, with 13 bases between the two ends. The CDR3 is 15 residues long. In germline, CDR1 is SGHRS, CDR2 YFSETQ. CDR3 amino acids: CASSEAVSNQETQYF. CDR3 sequence (DNA): TGCGCCAGCAGCGAAGCGGTCAGTAACCAAGAGACCCAGTACTTC.

This chain links TRBV7-8 with TRBJ1-2, with 11 bases identical to TRBD1. The CDR3 extends over 18 amino acids. The ends lost 1 base at V and 4 bases at J; junction bases unmatched: 11. Germline lookup yields CDR1 SGHVS and CDR2 FQNEAQ. The DNA for the CDR3 is TGTGCCAGCAGCTTAGAAGGGACAGGGGGACAACTAAGCTATGGCTACACCTTC. Protein: CASSLEGTGGQLSYGYTF. Variable domain in full (rest from reference TRBV7-8 and TRBJ1-2): GAGVSQSPRYKVAKRGQDVALRCDPISGHVSLFWYQQALGQGPEFLTYFQNEAQLDKSGLPSDRFFAERPEGSVSTLKIQRTQQEDSAVYLCASSLEGTGGQLSYGYTFGSGTRLTVV.

J is TRBJ2-7 and V is TRBV7-2; D might be TRBD2 (5 bases). The germline gives CDR1 SGHTA, CDR2 FQGNSA. Trimming stripped 3 bases from V and 7 bases from J, with 13 bases between. This CDR3 has 13 residues. The CDR3 loop is CASSFSRPGEQYF. The CDR3 DNA sequence: TGTGCCAGCAGCTTTAGCCGGCCGGGGGAGCAGTACTTC.

In its sample, this clone was seen a few times. This chain connects TRBV7-2 to TRBJ2-3; the match to TRBD1 covers 9 bases. The CDR3 sequence is 17 residues long. Per germline, CDR1 SGHTA and CDR2 FQGNSA. Germline trimming cut 1 base from V and 3 bases from J; bases unmatched to any gene: 8. CDR3 sequence reads: CASSLGSETGGTDTQYF. The CDR3 coding sequence is TGTGCCAGCAGCTTAGGGTCCGAGACAGGGGGGACAGATACGCAGTATTTT.

The count of this clone is one. The chain links TRBV11-2 to TRBJ2-2; 10 bases fit TRBD2. The trim removed 4 bases at V and 7 bases at J, leaving 9 bases unmatched. The CDR3 is made up of 16 amino acids. CDR1 and CDR2 from the germline V gene are SGHAT and FQNNGV. CDR3 DNA sequence: TGTGCCAGCAGCTCGCCAAGCGGGGGGGCGATCGGGGAGCTGTTTTTT. It specifies CASSSPSGGAIGELFF.

This chain links TRBV15 with TRBJ1-2, with D uncertain. Trimming took 0 bases from V and 8 from J, leaving 16 bases between them. Germline values: CDR1 LNHNV, CDR2 YYDKDF (reference sequence). There are 15 residues in the CDR3. This CDR3 reads CATSRDLILEGGYTF. Written as DNA, the CDR3 is TGTGCCACCAGCAGAGACCTGATCCTGGAGGGAGGCTACACCTTC.

The gene calls are TRBV4-1 and TRBJ2-5; perhaps TRBD2 as D (6 bases). Trimming left V 0 bases short and J 5 bases short, with 13 bases between. Per the germline V gene, CDR1 is MGHRA and CDR2 is YSYEKL. The CDR3 is made up of 15 amino acids. CDR3 loop: CASSQDGGRGETQYF. CDR3 coding DNA: TGCGCCAGCAGCCAAGACGGGGGTCGTGGGGAGACCCAGTACTTC.